The 27 T cell receptor beta chains presented below share a single source sample, sequenced in a study of shared clonotypes between healthy human individuals. Repertoires were generated with immunoSEQ multiplex PCR, while TCRdb's copy carries only in-frame clones and drops some. This sample has 470,000 or so clones, with 81% found just once. The sample comprised PBMCs. The receptors were gathered from a woman aged 40 to 50 in good health. Some clones in this sample may be carry-over from other donors' samples.

The chain recombines TRBV5-4 with TRBJ2-7, with 10 bases matching TRBD2. The length of the CDR3 is 15 residues. Germline V gene sequence: CDR1 SGHNT, CDR2 YYREEE (reference sequence). J lost 2 bases, V lost 4 bases, and 6 bases had no gene match. The CDR3 coding sequence is TGTGCCAGCAGCGTCTCTAGCGGGAGCGCCTACGAGCAGTACTTC. It encodes CASSVSSGSAYEQYF.

This clone occurred once. V is TRBV7-2 and J is TRBJ1-4, with 9 bases lining up with TRBD1. Trimming at V came to 5 bases and at J to 6 bases, leaving 7 bases not matched to a gene. CDR1 is SGHTA and CDR2 is FQGNSA in the germline V gene. The CDR3 contains 15 residues. The CDR3 sequence is CASSQSGQGYEKLFF. The CDR3 DNA is TGTGCCAGCAGCCAATCCGGACAGGGGTATGAAAAACTGTTTTTT.

The CDR3 loop reads CASSSGTSYEQYF. The CDR3 bases are TGCGCCAGCAGCTCCGGGACATCATACGAGCAGTACTTC. The chain has TRBV5-1 and TRBJ2-7; the D gene is possibly TRBD1 (6 bases). V was pared by 3 bases and J by 4 bases, with 11 bases between. Germline V CDR1 and CDR2: SGHRS, YFSETQ. The CDR3 is 13 amino acids.

In DNA form, the CDR3 reads TGTGCCAGCAGTCCGGGACAGGGGGGGACCAATGAGCAGTTCTTC. Residues: CASSPGQGGTNEQFF. The chain combines TRBV7-2 with TRBJ2-1, with 11 bases lining up with TRBD1. The junction had 7 bases not matched to a gene; V was cut back by 6 bases and J by 6 bases. The CDR3 consists of 15 residues. The V gene's germline CDR1 is SGHTA and CDR2 FQGNSA.

The V call is TRBV18, the J call TRBJ1-1; tentatively, D is TRBD1 (5 bases). Germline V gives CDR1 KGHSH, CDR2 LQKENI. Between the trimmed V and J ends, which lost 8 bases and 1 base, there was a span of 8 bases. There are 12 residues in the CDR3. The CDR3 is CASDRSNTEAFF. The CDR3 DNA reads TGTGCCAGCGACAGATCGAACACTGAAGCTTTCTTT. Full variable domain (remainder filled in from reference TRBV18 and TRBJ1-1): NAGVMQNPRHLVRRRGQEARLRCSPMKGHSHVYWYRQLPEEGLKFMVYLQKENIIDESGMPKERFSAEFPKEGPSILRIQQVVRGDSAAYFCASDRSNTEAFFGQGTRLTVV.

The genes are TRBV6-5 and TRBJ1-2; D gene ambiguous. This CDR3 comprises 14 residues. V lost 6 bases and J lost 1, with 12 bases in between. Germline values: CDR1 MNHEY, CDR2 SVGAGI. CDR3 amino acids: CASRPPGVNYGYTF. In DNA, the CDR3 is TGTGCCAGCAGACCGCCGGGTGTTAACTATGGCTACACCTTC.

This clone was seen a few times. V and J are TRBV2 and TRBJ2-7, with 8 positions matching TRBD1. V lost 5 bases, J lost 1 base, and 7 bases stayed unmatched. The CDR3 is 15 residues long. Per the germline V gene, CDR1 is SNHLY and CDR2 is FYNNEI. CDR3 loop: CASSPDRDRSYEQYF. CDR3 nucleotide sequence: TGTGCCAGCAGTCCCGACCGGGACAGGTCCTACGAGCAGTACTTC.

This sequence joins TRBV18 and TRBJ2-5; D is undetermined. Trimming took off 6 bases at V and 5 bases at J, with 22 bases between the two ends. Germline V gene sequence: CDR1 KGHSH, CDR2 LQKENI. The CDR3 has 16 amino acids. The CDR3 spells CASSTSPPVWAETQYF. In nucleotides, the CDR3 is TGTGCCAGCTCCACCTCACCGCCGGTGTGGGCGGAGACCCAGTACTTC.

On this clone itself: The likely explanation is a read error, given a far larger clone one base away. This chain connects TRBV25-1 to TRBJ2-1; unclear D gene. V shed 4 bases and J shed 7 bases, with 11 bases lying between them. The CDR3 length is 13 residues. Germline V CDR1 and CDR2: MGHDK, SYGVNS. CDR3 nucleotides: TGTGCCAGCAGTGCTTCCCATGGGAATGAGCAGTTCTTC. Residues: CASSASHGNEQFF.

The chain carries TRBV7-8 and TRBJ1-5; 7 positions agree with TRBD1. V dropped 0 bases and J dropped 2; count of bases not matched to a gene: 1. The CDR3 sequence is 15 residues long. Per the germline V gene, CDR1 is SGHVS and CDR2 is FQNEAQ. This chain's CDR3 is CASSLATGGNQPQHF. The CDR3 DNA reads as TGTGCCAGCAGCTTAGCAACAGGGGGCAATCAGCCCCAGCATTTT.

This clone was counted once. CDR3 coding DNA: TGTGCCAGCAGCCTAGGGACTAGCTACTCTCTGCAGTTCTTC. Translated: CASSLGTSYSLQFF. This sequence joins TRBV5-4 and TRBJ2-1; the match to TRBD2 covers 9 bases. The germline gives CDR1 SGHNT, CDR2 YYREEE (reference sequence). The CDR3 runs to 14 residues. The ends lost 4 bases at V and 12 bases at J; junction bases unmatched: 11.

The chain is built from TRBV7-9 and TRBJ2-1, with 11 nucleotides matching TRBD2. V lost 2 bases and J lost 9; bases outside the gene matches: 3. CDR3 length equals 14 residues. Germline CDR1 is SEHNR and CDR2 is FQNEAQ (reference sequence). CDR3 DNA sequence: TGTGCCAGCAGCTTACTAGCGGGAGGTCGTGAGCAGTTCTTC. Protein: CASSLLAGGREQFF.

This clone was observed a few times. The chain joins TRBV9 to TRBJ1-1; D not resolved. The germline CDR1 and CDR2 sequences are SGDLS and YYNGEE. The V end lost 2 bases, the J end lost 0 bases, and 8 bases lay between the germline ends. The CDR3 length is 14 residues. The CDR3 loop is CASSVDGVNTEAFF. For the CDR3, the DNA is TGTGCCAGCAGCGTGGATGGTGTGAACACTGAAGCTTTCTTT.

The genes are TRBV10-2 and TRBJ1-4; a weak D match, TRBD1 (5 bases). V gave up 6 bases and J gave up 4 bases, with 9 bases separating them. The V gene's germline CDR1 is WSHSY and CDR2 SAAADI. The CDR3 sequence is 13 residues long. The CDR3 region is CASSRDHNEKLFF. Here the CDR3 DNA reads TGCGCCAGCAGCCGGGACCATAATGAAAAACTGTTTTTT.

On this clone: At one end, the junction sequence differs from germline, possibly due to a read error. The chain couples TRBV7-9 to TRBJ2-2, with D maybe TRBD2 (5 bases). The CDR3 has 15 residues. The germline gives CDR1 SEHNR, CDR2 FQNEAQ (reference sequence). Here the CDR3 DNA reads TGTGCCAGCAGCACGGGGTCCGGGAACCCCGGGGAGCTGTTTTTT. Encoded protein: CASSTGSGNPGELFF.

The chain has TRBV25-1 and TRBJ2-2, with D unresolved. The CDR3 loop spans 14 amino acids. The germline gives CDR1 MGHDK, CDR2 SYGVNS. With 6 bases removed from V and 1 base from J, the gap between germline ends came to 9 bases. CDR3 region: CASRWAGNTGELFF. CDR3 DNA: TGTGCCAGCAGATGGGCAGGGAACACCGGGGAGCTGTTTTTT.

Concerning this clone: This may be a read error: a much more frequent sequence differs by one nucleotide. This same CDR3 is encoded by further DNA sequences in the sample. The chain is built from TRBV9 and TRBJ2-1, with a tentative D call TRBD1 (6 bases). The length of the CDR3 is 15 residues. Per germline, CDR1 SGDLS and CDR2 YYNGEE. The DNA of the CDR3 is TGTGCTAGCAGCTCGGGGACAAAGCGCCTCAATGAGCAGTTCTTC. It encodes CASSSGTKRLNEQFF.

The sample holds one count of this clone. Just one base apart from a much larger clone, this may be a read error. The sample holds other DNA sequences that translate to the same CDR3. The chain combines TRBV14 with TRBJ2-1; TRBD2 matches 10 bases. The junction had 25 bases not matched to a gene; V was cut back by 3 bases and J by 8 bases. The CDR3 totals 21 residues. CDR1 and CDR2 (germline): SGHDN, FVKESK. The CDR3 DNA follows: TGTGCCAGCAGCCAGGAGAGGCAGCGGGAGGGCTACGAGCGGGAGTCTTATGAGCAGTTCTTC. Protein sequence: CASSQERQREGYERESYEQFF. Supplemented by reference TRBV14 and TRBJ2-1, the full variable domain reads EAGVTQFPSHSVIEKGQTVTLRCDPISGHDNLYWYRRVMGKEIKFLLHFVKESKQDESGMPNNRFLAERTGGTYSTLKVQPAELEDSGVYFCASSQERQREGYERESYEQFFGPGTRLTVL.

This clone has only a few counts. The rearrangement uses TRBV7-9 and TRBJ1-1; tentative D call: TRBD1 (6 bases). Trimming left V 3 bases short and J 1 base short, with 9 bases between. Germline CDR1 is SEHNR and CDR2 is FQNEAQ (reference sequence). There are 14 residues in the CDR3. The CDR3 spells CASSLDSSNTEAFF. CDR3 coding DNA: TGTGCCAGCAGCTTGGACAGCTCGAACACTGAAGCTTTCTTT.

This clone was counted at least ten times. At the DNA level, this CDR3 is encoded by other sequences in the same sample as well. The CDR3 reads CASSLVGAGELFF. The CDR3 nucleotides are TGTGCCAGCAGCTTAGTTGGGGCCGGGGAGCTGTTTTTT. The chain has TRBV7-9 and TRBJ2-2; D ambiguous. The CDR3 contains 13 residues. V lost 1 base, J lost 6 bases, and 6 bases lay in between. In germline, CDR1 is SEHNR, CDR2 FQNEAQ (reference sequence).

The CDR3 is CAWIRRGETNTEAFF. In DNA form, the CDR3 reads TGTGCCTGGATTCGCCGGGGGGAAACGAACACTGAAGCTTTCTTT. This chain links TRBV30 with TRBJ1-1; D is possibly TRBD1 (5 bases). The CDR3 loop spans 15 amino acids. Trimming removed 4 bases from V and 1 base from J, with 16 bases in between. Germline CDR1 reads GTSNPN; CDR2 reads SVGIG (reference sequence). Full variable domain (rest looked up from reference TRBV30 and TRBJ1-1): SQTIHQWPATLVQPVGSPLSLECTVEGTSNPNLYWYRQAAGRGLQLLFYSVGIGQISSEVPQNLSASRPQDRQFILSSKKLLLSDSGFYLCAWIRRGETNTEAFFGQGTRLTVV.

This chain links TRBV28 with TRBJ1-5; TRBD1 matches 10 bases. CDR1 is MDHEN, CDR2 SYDVKM, per germline. V was clipped by 6 bases and J by 2 bases; unmatched bases: 7. This CDR3 region has 16 residues. The CDR3 DNA sequence: TGTGCCAGCAGCCGGGACAGGGGCGCTGGCAATCAGCCCCAGCATTTT. This translates into CASSRDRGAGNQPQHF.

The chain is built from TRBV18 and TRBJ2-2, with D tentatively TRBD1 (5 bases). In germline, CDR1 is KGHSH, CDR2 LQKENI. Trimming pared 3 bases from V and 6 bases from J, leaving 11 bases between. CDR3 size: 14 residues. The CDR3 sequence: CASSPQGDAGELFF. The CDR3 DNA is TGTGCCAGCTCACCTCAAGGGGATGCCGGGGAGCTGTTTTTT.

V and J are TRBV4-3 and TRBJ2-7, with 7 bases that match TRBD2. The CDR3 contains 15 residues. After removal of 4 bases from V and 2 bases from J, the junction contained 8 bases not matched to a gene. Germline CDR1 LGHNA, CDR2 YSLEER. The CDR3 loop is CASSPLGGNPYEQYF. DNA of the CDR3: TGCGCCAGCAGCCCCCTGGGGGGGAACCCCTACGAGCAGTACTTC.

The rearrangement uses TRBV6-1 and TRBJ1-1, with a tentative D call TRBD1 (6 bases). Trimming pared 6 bases from V and 3 bases from J, leaving 14 bases between. This CDR3 contains 14 residues. The germline V gene has CDR1 MNHNS and CDR2 SASEGT. CDR3 DNA: TGTGCCAGCAGCTGGGGGGGGCGAGACACTGAAGCTTTCTTT. Amino acids: CASSWGGRDTEAFF.

The genes are TRBV29-1 and TRBJ2-5; TRBD2 matches 8 bases. Germline V lookup: CDR1 SQVTM, CDR2 ANQGSEA. CDR3 length equals 13 residues. Trimming took 4 bases from V and 3 from J; bases not matched to a gene: 4. CDR3 sequence: CSVAGTREETQYF. The DNA for the CDR3 is TGCAGCGTTGCCGGGACTAGAGAAGAGACCCAGTACTTC.

The chain couples TRBV28 to TRBJ2-2, with D possibly TRBD2 on 6 matching bases. V was cut by 3 bases and J by 0 bases, with 14 bases left in between. CDR3 size: 17 residues. Germline V gene sequence: CDR1 MDHEN, CDR2 SYDVKM. In nucleotides, the CDR3 is TGTGCCAGCAGTTTTCTCGGCGGGATCGCGAACACCGGGGAGCTGTTTTTT. Amino acids: CASSFLGGIANTGELFF.